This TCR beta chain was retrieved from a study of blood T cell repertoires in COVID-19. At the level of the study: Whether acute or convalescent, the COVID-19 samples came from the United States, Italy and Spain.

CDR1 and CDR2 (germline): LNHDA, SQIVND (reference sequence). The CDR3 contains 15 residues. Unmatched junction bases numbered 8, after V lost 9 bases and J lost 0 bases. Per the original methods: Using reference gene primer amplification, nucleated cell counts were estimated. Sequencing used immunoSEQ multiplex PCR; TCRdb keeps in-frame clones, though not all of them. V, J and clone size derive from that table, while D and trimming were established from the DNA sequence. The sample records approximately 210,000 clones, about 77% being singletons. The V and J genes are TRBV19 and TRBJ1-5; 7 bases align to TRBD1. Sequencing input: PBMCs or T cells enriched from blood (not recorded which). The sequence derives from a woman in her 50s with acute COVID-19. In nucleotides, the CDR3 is TGTGCCAGCCGCCGGGACAGATATAGCAATCAGCCCCAGCATTTT. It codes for CASRRDRYSNQPQHF.